This T cell receptor beta chain was found in a study of response to subunit inactivated influenza vaccine. The sample holds many counts of this clonotype. This CDR3 comprises 13 residues. V lost 5 bases to trimming and J lost 5 bases; unmatched junction nucleotides: 1. Germline CDR1 reads MNHNS; CDR2 reads SASEGT. One entry per CDR3 protein results from TCRdb running MiXCR on the RT-PCR reads. In the table there are around 790,000 distinct CDR3 sequences, 21% of which are singletons. The chain recombines TRBV6-1 with TRBJ2-1; 9 nucleotides match TRBD2. The receptor comes from a man aged 45-65 years who received an inactivated influenza vaccine. This specimen was PBMCs from blood, taken approximately 5 days after vaccination. Written as DNA, the CDR3 is TGTGCCAGCAGTCGACTAGCGGACAATGAGCAGTTCTTC. Protein sequence: CASSRLADNEQFF.